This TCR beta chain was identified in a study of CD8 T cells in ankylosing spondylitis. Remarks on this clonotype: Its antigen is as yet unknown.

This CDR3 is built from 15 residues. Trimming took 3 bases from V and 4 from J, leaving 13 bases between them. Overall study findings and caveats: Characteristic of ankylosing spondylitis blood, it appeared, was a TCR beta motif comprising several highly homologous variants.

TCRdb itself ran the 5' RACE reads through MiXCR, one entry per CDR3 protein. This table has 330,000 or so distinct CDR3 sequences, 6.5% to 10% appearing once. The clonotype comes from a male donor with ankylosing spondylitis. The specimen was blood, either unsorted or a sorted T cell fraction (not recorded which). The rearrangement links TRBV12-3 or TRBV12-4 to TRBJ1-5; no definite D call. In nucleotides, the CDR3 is TGTGCCAGCAGTTTCGGGGTGGAGGATAATCAGCCCCAGCATTTT. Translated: CASSFGVEDNQPQHF.